The T cell receptor (beta chain) described here comes from a study of CD8 T cells in Susac syndrome. Study as a whole: At the time their blood was drawn, patients with Susac syndrome were either therapy-naive, on corticosteroids (with some of them also receiving intravenous immunoglobulin), or on intravenous immunoglobulin alone.

Comments on this clonotype: What it recognizes is unknown.

Losses at the gene ends were 4 bases for V and 11 bases for J; bases not matched to a gene: 6. CDR1 GTSNPN and CDR2 SVGIG come from the germline V gene (reference sequence). This CDR3 region has 11 residues. With random hexamers, reverse transcription was performed on about 0.5 to 1 ug of RNA. Amplification of TCR beta CDR3 used immunoSEQ multiplex PCR across 54 Vbeta and 13 Jbeta. TCRdb re-called the immunoSEQ multiplex PCR reads with MiXCR, one entry per CDR3 protein. The sample contains under 150,000 distinct CDR3 sequences, over 90% of which appear only once. Findings of the study overall: The number of individuals included in the study's TCR sequencing and HLA analysis was acknowledged as relatively small.

The clonotype was recovered from a human donor with Susac syndrome. Sequencing was performed on CD4+ T cells from PBMCs. The chain is built from TRBV30 and TRBJ1-1; 8 bases line up with TRBD1. In DNA, the CDR3 is TGTGCCTGGATTGTGGGACAGGCGGCTTTCTTT. This encodes CAWIVGQAAFF.